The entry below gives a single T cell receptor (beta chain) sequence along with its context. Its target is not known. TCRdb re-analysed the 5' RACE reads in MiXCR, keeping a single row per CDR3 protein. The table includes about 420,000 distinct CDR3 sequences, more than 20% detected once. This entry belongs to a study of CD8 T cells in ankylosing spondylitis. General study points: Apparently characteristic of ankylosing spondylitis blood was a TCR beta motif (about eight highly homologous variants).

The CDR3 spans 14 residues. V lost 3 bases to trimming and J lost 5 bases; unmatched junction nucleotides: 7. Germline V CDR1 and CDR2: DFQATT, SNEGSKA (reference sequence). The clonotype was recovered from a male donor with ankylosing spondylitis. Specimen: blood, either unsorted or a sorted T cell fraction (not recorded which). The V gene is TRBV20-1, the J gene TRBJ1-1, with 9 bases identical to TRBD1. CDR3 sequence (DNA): TGCAGTGCTAGGGGGGGGACAGGGTGGACTGAAGCTTTCTTT. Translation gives CSARGGTGWTEAFF.